The 9 T cell receptor beta chains below all came from one sample that was sequenced in a study of T-cell memory formation after mild COVID-19. One entry per CDR3 protein results from TCRdb running MiXCR on the 5' RACE reads. Among under 350,000 distinct CDR3 sequences listed, around 15% were seen once. The sample taken for sequencing was PBMCs or a T cell subset sorted from them (not recorded which). These receptors were taken from a man in his late teens or twenties who had mild COVID-19 (a few samples of this study predate the infection). Cell type and time point are not known.

The J gene is TRBJ1-4, the V gene TRBV7-8, with D possibly being TRBD1 (5 bases). The germline V gene has CDR1 SGHVS and CDR2 FQNEAQ. With 5 bases removed from V and 4 bases from J, the gap between germline ends came to 20 bases. The CDR3 is 17 residues long. The CDR3 nucleotides read TGTGCCAGCAGCCTAGACGCACCCAACGGGGGTAATGAAAAACTGTTTTTT. Its translation: CASSLDAPNGGNEKLFF.

This clonotype showed up just a few times. The chain links TRBV11-2 to TRBJ1-1; 10 nucleotides align to TRBD1. J was trimmed by 6 bases and V by 2 bases; bases with no gene match: 6. The CDR3 spans 15 residues. Germline V gene lookup returns CDR1 SGHAT and CDR2 FQNNGV. The CDR3 DNA follows: TGTGCCAGCAGCTTACAGACAGGGGGCGTTTCTGAAGCTTTCTTT. Amino acid sequence: CASSLQTGGVSEAFF.

The sample holds a few counts of this clonotype. Here the CDR3 reads CASSLVGIGGTTGELFF. Here the CDR3 DNA reads TGTGCCAGCAGCTTAGTGGGCATTGGGGGCACCACCGGGGAGCTGTTTTTT. J is TRBJ2-2 and V is TRBV7-2; TRBD1 might be the D (6 bases). Trimming took 1 base from V and 4 from J, leaving 16 bases between them. This CDR3 has 17 residues. CDR1 is SGHTA and CDR2 is FQGNSA in the germline V gene.

There are a few counts of this clonotype. The chain links TRBV29-1 to TRBJ1-1; no clear D. V was clipped by 3 bases and J by 2 bases, with 10 bases between them. Germline assignment: CDR1 SQVTM and CDR2 ANQGSEA. The CDR3 runs 13 residues. The CDR3 loop reads CSVEERPNTEAFF. CDR3 in DNA: TGCAGCGTTGAGGAGCGTCCTAACACTGAAGCTTTCTTT.

This clonotype was observed a few times. The V gene is TRBV7-9, the J gene TRBJ2-7, with D perhaps TRBD1 or TRBD2 (5 bases each). The germline gives CDR1 SEHNR, CDR2 FQNEAQ (reference sequence). There are 13 residues in the CDR3. Trimming took off 7 bases at V and 0 bases at J, with 10 bases between the two ends. CDR3 nucleotide sequence: TGTGCCAGCAACACAGGAGGCTCCTACGAGCAGTACGTC. This gives the protein CASNTGGSYEQYV.

Remarks on this clonotype: A much more abundant neighbour one base away suggests this may be a read error. The J gene is TRBJ2-3, the V gene TRBV5-1; D is undetermined. The V and J ends lost 1 base and 4 bases respectively, with 10 bases between them. Germline V gene sequence: CDR1 SGHRS, CDR2 YFSETQ. The CDR3 runs to 14 residues. Here the CDR3 reads CASSLQRASDTQYF. CDR3 in DNA: TGCGCCAGCAGCTTGCAGCGAGCCTCAGATACGCAGTATTTT.

This clonotype occurred a few times. The chain links TRBV13 to TRBJ2-1, with TRBD1 identical over 10 bases. Germline lookup yields CDR1 PRHDT and CDR2 FYEKMQ (reference sequence). V lost 5 bases to trimming and J lost 9 bases; unmatched junction nucleotides: 16. The CDR3 length is 17 residues. CDR3 nucleotides: TGTGCCAGCAGCACAGGGTGGCGGACAGGGGGTAACGGTGAGCAGTTCTTC. Translated, it gives CASSTGWRTGGNGEQFF.

This clonotype was observed a handful of times. The V gene is TRBV12-5, the J gene TRBJ2-1, with D possibly being TRBD2 (7 bases). CDR3 length: 12 residues. V was cut by 7 bases and J by 7 bases, with 11 bases left in between. The germline gives CDR1 LGHNT, CDR2 FRNRAP. The CDR3 is CASARGANEQFF. The CDR3 nucleotides read TGTGCTAGTGCCCGGGGGGCGAATGAGCAGTTCTTC.

This chain joins TRBV7-9 and TRBJ1-1; no reliable D call. Germline CDR1 SEHNR, CDR2 FQNEAQ (reference sequence). Trimming left V 11 bases short and J 5 bases short, with 6 bases between. The CDR3 sequence is 9 residues long. The CDR3 loop reads CAGGTEAFF. The CDR3 DNA reads as TGTGCCGGAGGGACTGAAGCTTTCTTT.